The 32 T cell receptor beta chains in this list originate from one sample, sequenced in a study of blood T cell repertoires in COVID-19 (dated by TCRdb to about 2020). Libraries were prepared through the immunoSEQ multiplex PCR assay. TCRdb's version of the immuneACCESS table is confined to in-frame rearrangements and falls short of the full clone set. An unresolved V gene accounts for under half of the shortfall where checked; the remainder is of unknown origin. In this sample the table shows over 350,000 clones, approximately 90% of which occur a single time. The leading ten clones occupy roughly 0.9% of the sample. The sequencing input was PBMCs or T cells enriched from blood (not recorded which). These receptors were taken from a woman aged 40-49 years who had been exposed to COVID-19.

V is TRBV29-1 and J is TRBJ1-2; TRBD1 might be the D (6 bases). The germline V and J ends were trimmed by 7 bases and 4 bases, with 13 bases remaining between them. This CDR3 contains 12 residues. Germline V CDR1 and CDR2: SQVTM, ANQGSEA. The CDR3 bases are TGCAGCGCCCTGGACAGTGTCTATGGCTACACCTTC. Amino acid sequence: CSALDSVYGYTF.

The chain uses TRBV13 and TRBJ2-7; no definite D call. CDR3 length: 15 amino acids. From germline, CDR1 is PRHDT and CDR2 FYEKMQ (reference sequence). The V end lost 2 bases, the J end lost 0 bases, and 11 bases lay between the germline ends. CDR3 sequence reads: CASSLSSVSSYEQYF. Written as DNA, the CDR3 is TGTGCCAGCAGCTTAAGTTCGGTTAGCTCCTACGAGCAGTACTTC.

The V call is TRBV5-1, the J call TRBJ2-2; 8 bases are shared with TRBD1. Germline lookup yields CDR1 SGHRS and CDR2 YFSETQ. With 7 bases clipped from V and 6 bases from J, the junction kept 2 bases outside the gene matches. There are 12 residues in the CDR3. The CDR3 here is CASAQGAGELFF. Written as DNA, the CDR3 is TGCGCCAGCGCACAGGGGGCCGGGGAGCTGTTTTTT.

The genes are TRBV9 and TRBJ1-1; 7 positions agree with TRBD1. Germline V gives CDR1 SGDLS, CDR2 YYNGEE. The CDR3 consists of 19 residues. Trimming removed 0 bases from V and 0 bases from J; junction bases left unmatched: 14. The CDR3 nucleotides read TGTGCCAGCAGCGTAGAAACATCGACCGGGACAGTCATGAACACTGAAGCTTTCTTT. Translation: CASSVETSTGTVMNTEAFF.

The chain joins TRBV6-4 to TRBJ1-2, with D perhaps TRBD1 (5 bases). The V end was cut by 2 bases, the J end by 5 bases, with 9 bases between. Germline loops: CDR1 MRHNA, CDR2 SNTAGT. CDR3 length: 13 amino acids. CDR3 DNA: TGTGCCAGCAGTGACGTGGGGGGGTATGGCTACACCTTC. Translated: CASSDVGGYGYTF.

The table lists this clone with a count of one. Written as DNA, the CDR3 is TGTGCCAGCAGCCTGGGACTAGCGGGTTACAATGAGCAGTTCTTC. Translating it yields CASSLGLAGYNEQFF. The chain carries TRBV5-8 and TRBJ2-1; 12 bases match TRBD2. This CDR3 is built from 15 residues. Trimming took 4 bases from V and 4 from J; bases not matched to a gene: 3. In germline, CDR1 is SGHTS, CDR2 YDEGEE.

J is TRBJ2-7 and V is TRBV3-1 (or the pseudogene TRBV3-2); D is undetermined. The CDR3 runs 13 residues. Deletions cut 4 bases from V and 3 bases from J, with 10 bases between. CDR1 is LGHDT and CDR2 is YNNKEL in the germline V gene (reference sequence). CDR3 DNA: TGTGCCAGCAGCCGTAACTCGCTCTACGAGCAGTACTTC. Its protein is CASSRNSLYEQYF.

The genes are TRBV25-1 and TRBJ1-6; 11 bases line up with TRBD1. The CDR3 is made up of 15 amino acids. Germline assignment: CDR1 MGHDK and CDR2 SYGVNS. V lost 9 bases and J lost 10; bases outside the gene matches: 11. The CDR3 DNA reads as TGTGCCAGTCAGGGGGACAGGGGGTTTCAGTCACCCCTCCACTTT. This codes for CASQGDRGFQSPLHF.

Here the CDR3 reads CASTSTEAFF. The CDR3 coding sequence is TGTGCCAGCACTAGTACTGAAGCTTTCTTT. V gene TRBV6-5 combines with J gene TRBJ1-1; D is uncertain. Trimming removed 7 bases at V and 5 bases at J, with 5 bases between. The CDR3 contains 10 residues. The germline gives CDR1 MNHEY, CDR2 SVGAGI.

This sequence joins TRBV19 and TRBJ1-5; D is unclear. Trimming left V 5 bases short and J 0 bases short, with 14 bases between. CDR1 LNHDA and CDR2 SQIVND come from the germline V gene (reference sequence). This CDR3 has 16 residues. As DNA, the CDR3 is TGTGCCAGTAGTGGTTCGCACACGGGTAGCAATCAGCCCCAGCATTTT. Amino acid sequence: CASSGSHTGSNQPQHF.

The rearrangement joins TRBV7-8 to TRBJ2-7, with 9 bases that match TRBD1. V was clipped by 5 bases and J by 5 bases; unmatched bases: 13. The CDR3 spans 16 residues. Per germline, CDR1 SGHVS and CDR2 FQNEAQ. The CDR3 spells CASSPPRTGVGDEQYF. The DNA for the CDR3 is TGTGCCAGCAGCCCCCCCAGGACAGGGGTAGGGGACGAGCAGTACTTC.

The rearrangement uses TRBV29-1 and TRBJ1-1; TRBD1 agrees at 8 bases. Germline assignment: CDR1 SQVTM and CDR2 ANQGSEA. CDR3 length: 12 residues. V was clipped by 0 bases and J by 11 bases; unmatched bases: 5. This CDR3 is CSVEDRQGRAFF. The CDR3 region has the DNA TGCAGCGTTGAAGATCGACAGGGGCGTGCTTTCTTT.

The chain employs TRBV5-1 and TRBJ1-3, with a possible D match to TRBD1 (5 bases). V lost 7 bases and J 0 bases, leaving 17 bases between the germline ends. This CDR3 has 16 amino acids. The germline V gene has CDR1 SGHRS and CDR2 YFSETQ. The DNA of the CDR3 is TGCGCCAGCCACCCGGGGGAGTCCCCCTCTGGAAACACCATATATTTT. Translated, it gives CASHPGESPSGNTIYF.

The chain links TRBV6-5 to TRBJ1-4, with unresolved D. CDR3 size: 15 residues. Germline V gene sequence: CDR1 MNHEY, CDR2 SVGAGI. Trimming pared 0 bases from V and 8 bases from J, leaving 13 bases between. The CDR3: CASSYSHGGNEKLFF. Here the CDR3 DNA reads TGTGCCAGCAGTTACTCGCACGGCGGGAACGAAAAACTGTTTTTT.

The rearrangement uses TRBV7-3 and TRBJ2-7; 13 positions match TRBD2. Germline CDR1 is SGHTA and CDR2 is FQGTGA. The CDR3 covers 15 residues. The ends lost 3 bases at V and 5 bases at J; junction bases unmatched: 4. The CDR3: CASSFGTSGKHEQYF. CDR3 DNA: TGTGCCAGCAGCTTCGGGACTAGCGGGAAGCACGAGCAGTACTTC.

This clone has a single count. V usage is TRBV4-1 and J usage is TRBJ1-2; 7 bases are shared with TRBD1. Germline V lookup: CDR1 MGHRA, CDR2 YSYEKL. This CDR3 comprises 15 residues. V lost 4 bases, J lost 0 bases, and 5 bases stayed unmatched. The CDR3 DNA reads TGCGCCAGCAGCCGTAGGACAGGTACTAACTATGGCTACACCTTC. Its protein product is CASSRRTGTNYGYTF.

The chain has TRBV7-9 and TRBJ2-1; 11 bases are a match to TRBD2. CDR1 is SEHNR and CDR2 is FQNEAQ in the germline V gene (reference sequence). CDR3 size: 14 residues. The V and J ends lost 5 bases and 9 bases, in that order; junction bases with no gene match: 6. Here the CDR3 DNA reads TGTGCCAGCAGCGCCACTAGCGGGGGAGTTGAGCAGTTCTTC. Translated, it gives CASSATSGGVEQFF. The full variable domain, its missing parts supplied by reference TRBV7-9 and TRBJ2-1, is DTGVSQNPRHKITKRGQNVTFRCDPISEHNRLYWYRQTLGQGPEFLTYFQNEAQLEKSRLLSDRFSAERPKGSFSTLEIQRTEQGDSAMYLCASSATSGGVEQFFGPGTRLTVL.

The rearrangement uses TRBV5-1 and TRBJ1-5; D may be TRBD1 (5 bases). Between the trimmed V and J ends, which lost 3 bases and 9 bases, there was a span of 19 bases. Germline V lookup: CDR1 SGHRS, CDR2 YFSETQ. This CDR3 region has 15 residues. CDR3 loop: CASSWGQGGSGPQHF. CDR3 DNA sequence: TGCGCCAGCAGCTGGGGCCAGGGAGGCTCGGGGCCCCAGCATTTT.

This chain uses TRBV6-5 with TRBJ1-6; D remains ambiguous. Trimming took off 6 bases at V and 4 bases at J, with 16 bases between the two ends. This CDR3 has 16 residues. Germline V CDR1 and CDR2: MNHEY, SVGAGI. CDR3 sequence reads: CASSYQTGRYNSPLHF. CDR3 DNA: TGTGCCAGCAGCTACCAGACGGGGAGATATAATTCACCCCTCCACTTT.

The chain recombines TRBV4-3 with TRBJ2-2; 8 positions agree with TRBD2. The germline gives CDR1 LGHNA, CDR2 YSLEER. The trim removed 2 bases at V and 2 bases at J, leaving 7 bases unmatched. The CDR3 runs 17 residues. The CDR3 spells CASSQHPAGGNTGELFF. For the CDR3, the DNA is TGCGCCAGCAGCCAACACCCTGCGGGAGGTAACACCGGGGAGCTGTTTTTT.

The rearrangement joins TRBV19 to TRBJ1-2; the D is unclear. The germline V gene encodes CDR1 LNHDA and CDR2 SQIVND (reference sequence). Trimming cost V 5 bases and J 3 bases, with 13 bases left between them. This CDR3 has 14 residues. The CDR3 nucleotides read TGTGCCAGTAGTTACACCGCGGCGGACTATGGCTACACCTTC. It translates to CASSYTAADYGYTF.

The rearrangement links TRBV5-1 to TRBJ1-2; TRBD1 matches at 9 bases. Germline trimming cut 4 bases from V and 3 bases from J; bases unmatched to any gene: 7. This CDR3 region has 15 residues. The V gene's germline CDR1 is SGHRS and CDR2 YFSETQ. The CDR3: CASSPRTGDYYGYTF. The DNA of the CDR3 is TGCGCCAGCAGCCCTCGGACAGGGGATTACTATGGCTACACCTTC.

The chain has TRBV27 and TRBJ2-5; 15 bases are shared with TRBD2. Germline trimming cut 5 bases from V and 4 bases from J; bases unmatched to any gene: 11. There are 18 residues in the CDR3. Germline V gene data show CDR1 as MNHEY and CDR2 as SMNVEV (reference sequence). CDR3 sequence (DNA): TGTGCCAGCAGTCCACCTGGACTAGCGGGGGGGCTCGGAGAGACCCAGTACTTC. Amino acid sequence: CASSPPGLAGGLGETQYF.

The CDR3 here is CASSRQTTNYGYTF. The CDR3 DNA reads as TGTGCCAGTAGCAGACAGACCACTAACTATGGCTACACCTTC. The V and J genes are TRBV19 and TRBJ1-2, with a tentative D call TRBD1 (5 bases). CDR3 length: 14 residues. Germline CDR1 reads LNHDA; CDR2 reads SQIVND (reference sequence). The ends were cut back, 6 bases at V and 0 bases at J, with 11 bases in the middle.

Points on this clone: Compared with germline, one end of the junction differs, possibly owing to a read error. The gene calls are TRBV15 and TRBJ2-2, with D uncertain. Germline CDR1 and CDR2: LNHNV and YYDKDF (reference sequence). The CDR3 consists of 14 residues. The CDR3 bases are TGTGCCACCAGCAGAGATACGAACACGGGGGAGCTGTTTTTT. This sequence encodes CATSRDTNTGELFF.

J is TRBJ1-1 and V is TRBV30, with D possibly matching TRBD1 (5 bases). V dropped 2 bases and J dropped 11 bases, with 18 bases sitting between them. The germline V gene has CDR1 GTSNPN and CDR2 SVGIG (reference sequence). This CDR3 region has 13 residues. The CDR3 protein is CAWSTTGSVWAFF. The CDR3 bases are TGTGCCTGGAGTACAACAGGTTCTGTATGGGCTTTCTTT.

The chain carries TRBV7-9 and TRBJ1-2, with D unresolved. This CDR3 is built from 13 residues. The germline V gene has CDR1 SEHNR and CDR2 FQNEAQ (reference sequence). Trimming shortened V by 4 bases and J by 4 bases, and 10 bases separated the two germline ends. CDR3: CASSWTGGYGYTF. As DNA, the CDR3 is TGTGCCAGCAGCTGGACCGGAGGCTATGGCTACACCTTC.

The V and J genes are TRBV7-8 and TRBJ1-1; a weak D match, TRBD1 (6 bases). CDR3 length: 16 amino acids. Germline lookup yields CDR1 SGHVS and CDR2 FQNEAQ. V was cut by 4 bases and J by 1 base, with 16 bases left in between. CDR3 DNA: TGTGCCAGCAGCTATCGAACCGGGACACAGAACACTGAAGCTTTCTTT. It specifies CASSYRTGTQNTEAFF.

The chain combines TRBV24-1 with TRBJ2-2, with 8 bases that match TRBD1. This CDR3 has 15 amino acids. V was pared by 7 bases and J by 1 base, with 4 bases of the junction left unmatched. Germline-derived CDR1 and CDR2 are KGHDR and SFDVKD. The CDR3 reads CATSFGQGNTGELFF. CDR3 DNA: TGTGCCACCAGCTTCGGACAGGGGAACACCGGGGAGCTGTTTTTT.

The V and J genes are TRBV24-1 and TRBJ1-5; weak D call: TRBD1 (5 bases). There are 16 residues in the CDR3. From germline, CDR1 is KGHDR and CDR2 SFDVKD. Trimming removed 6 bases from V and 1 base from J, with 15 bases in between. The CDR3 region is CATSPRKRGSNQPQHF. The CDR3, as DNA: TGTGCCACCAGTCCAAGAAAAAGGGGAAGCAATCAGCCCCAGCATTTT.

This clone was found a few times. The genes are TRBV7-3 and TRBJ2-1, with 7 bases aligning to TRBD2. Per germline, CDR1 SGHTA and CDR2 FQGTGA. V shed 5 bases, J shed 7 bases, and the junction held 14 bases outside the gene matches. The length of the CDR3 is 16 residues. The CDR3 DNA reads TGTGCCAGCAGCCACTCCCGGGTAGGTAGCGGGAATGAGCAGTTCTTC. It yields the protein CASSHSRVGSGNEQFF.

This clone was seen more than once but under ten times. The V call is TRBV7-9, the J call TRBJ1-2, with 10 bases fitting TRBD1. J was trimmed by 4 bases and V by 6 bases; bases with no gene match: 5. Germline lookup yields CDR1 SEHNR and CDR2 FQNEAQ (reference sequence). CDR3 size: 14 residues. The CDR3 reads CASSSRTGGYGYTF. CDR3 bases: TGTGCCAGCAGTTCGCGGACAGGGGGCTATGGCTACACCTTC.